Below, 8 T cell receptor beta chains from the same sample are listed, as sequenced in a study of monozygotic twins with inflammatory bowel disease (dated 2019 in TCRdb). To prepare the library, 5' RACE was applied. The sequencing machine was an Illumina HiSeq 2500. TCRdb reprocessed the reads; each CDR3 protein sequence makes one entry, and DNA is unavailable. The table for this sample lists approximately 40,000 distinct CDR3 sequences. The top ten hold 5.3% of the sample. Input material: blood. These TCRs come from a human donor with ulcerative colitis or Crohn's disease, or a healthy co-twin of an affected twin (not recorded which).

The CDR3 here is CSAPGMTGRGGTQYF. The chain joins TRBV20-1 to TRBJ2-3; TCRdb names TRBD1, which stays unverified in the absence of DNA. The CDR3 has 15 residues. Germline CDR1 reads DFQATT; CDR2 reads SNEGSKA (reference sequence).

This sequence joins TRBV28 and TRBJ1-2; TCRdb gives TRBD1 as the D gene, but with no DNA this cannot be confirmed. The germline V gene encodes CDR1 MDHEN and CDR2 SYDVKM. CDR3 length equals 11 residues. The CDR3 spells CASSPGRGYTF.

This rearrangement joins TRBV10-1 to TRBJ2-1; absent DNA, TCRdb's TRBD1 call cannot be checked. The CDR3 spans 19 residues. The germline gives CDR1 WNHNN, CDR2 SYGVQD (reference sequence). CDR3 sequence reads: CASRSKWPPTGSSYNEQFF.

The chain links TRBV14 to TRBJ2-7; without DNA, the TCRdb call of TRBD2 cannot be checked. Germline lookup yields CDR1 SGHDN and CDR2 FVKESK. The CDR3 totals 15 residues. Here the CDR3 reads CASSQDRLAAYEQYF.

CDR3 region: CASSPTQGAVYGYTF. The chain carries TRBV7-2 and TRBJ1-2; TCRdb selects TRBD1, and the lack of DNA leaves this call unchecked. CDR1 and CDR2 from the germline V gene are SGHTA and FQGNSA. There are 15 residues in the CDR3.

The chain uses TRBV5-5 and TRBJ2-2; there is no DNA to check the TCRdb D call of TRBD1. Germline-derived CDR1 and CDR2 are SGHKS and YYEKEE (reference sequence). The CDR3 sequence is 17 residues long. CDR3 loop: CASSPAGTVVITGELFF.

This chain uses TRBV18 with TRBJ2-2; the TCRdb D gene call, TRBD2, has no DNA to confirm it. CDR3 length equals 16 residues. CDR1 is KGHSH, CDR2 LQKENI, per germline. The CDR3 sequence: CASSPRLAGDGGELFF.

The rearrangement joins TRBV12-3 or TRBV12-4 to TRBJ2-2; the D gene TCRdb calls, TRBD1, cannot be checked with no DNA. This CDR3 has 13 amino acids. The CDR3 loop is CASSFRGAGELFF.